The sequence of this T cell receptor (beta chain) was determined in a study of blood T cell repertoires in COVID-19. The method was immunoSEQ multiplex PCR; TCRdb's version includes in-frame clones alone and lacks a portion of them. The profile covers approximately 280,000 clones, with 89% appearing a single time and roughly an eighth taken by the ten largest. This CDR3 contains 15 residues. Germline CDR1 is WSHSY and CDR2 is SAAADI. V shed 7 bases, J shed 1 base, and the junction held 3 bases outside the gene matches. The sequence came from a woman aged 60-75 years with acute or convalescent COVID-19. This chain uses TRBV10-2 with TRBJ2-1; 11 bases line up with TRBD2. The sample comprised peripheral blood. DNA for the CDR3: TGCGCCAGCACCTCTAGCGGGGGGTCCTACAATGAGCAGTTCTTC. Amino acids: CASTSSGGSYNEQFF.